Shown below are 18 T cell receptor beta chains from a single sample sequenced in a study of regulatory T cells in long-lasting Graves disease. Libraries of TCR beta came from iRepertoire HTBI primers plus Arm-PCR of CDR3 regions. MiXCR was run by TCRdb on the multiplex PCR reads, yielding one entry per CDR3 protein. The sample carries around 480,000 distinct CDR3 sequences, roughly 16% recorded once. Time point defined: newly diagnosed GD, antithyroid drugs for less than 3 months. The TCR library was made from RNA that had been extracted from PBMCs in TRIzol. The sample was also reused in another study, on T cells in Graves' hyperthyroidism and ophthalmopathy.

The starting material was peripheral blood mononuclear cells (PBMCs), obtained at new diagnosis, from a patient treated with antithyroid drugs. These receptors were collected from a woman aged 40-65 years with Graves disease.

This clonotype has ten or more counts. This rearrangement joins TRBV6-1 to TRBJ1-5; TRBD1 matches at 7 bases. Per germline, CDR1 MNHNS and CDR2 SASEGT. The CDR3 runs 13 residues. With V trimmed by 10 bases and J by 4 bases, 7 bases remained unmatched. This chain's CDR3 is CAIQDRQNQPQHF. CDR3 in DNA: TGTGCCATCCAGGACAGGCAGAATCAGCCCCAGCATTTT.

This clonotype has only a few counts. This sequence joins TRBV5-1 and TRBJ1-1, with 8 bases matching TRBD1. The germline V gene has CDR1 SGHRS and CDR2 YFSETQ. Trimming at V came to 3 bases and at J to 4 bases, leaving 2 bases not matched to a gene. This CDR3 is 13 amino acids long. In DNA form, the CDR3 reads TGCGCCAGCAGCTCGCAGGGGGCCACTGAAGCTTTCTTT. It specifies CASSSQGATEAFF.

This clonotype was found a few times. CDR3 region: CSVEVLSTPNTQYF. CDR3 DNA: TGCAGCGTTGAAGTTCTTTCAACTCCTAATACGCAGTATTTT. The genes are TRBV29-1 and TRBJ2-3; D ambiguous. Per germline, CDR1 SQVTM and CDR2 ANQGSEA. This CDR3 contains 14 residues. V was cut by 1 base and J by 7 bases, with 15 bases left in between.

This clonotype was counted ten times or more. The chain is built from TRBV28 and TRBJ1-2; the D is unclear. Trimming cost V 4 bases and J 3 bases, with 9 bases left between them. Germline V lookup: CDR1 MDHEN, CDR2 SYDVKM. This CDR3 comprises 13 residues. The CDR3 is CASSYGRDYGYTF. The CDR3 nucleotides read TGTGCCAGCAGTTATGGACGGGACTATGGCTACACCTTC.

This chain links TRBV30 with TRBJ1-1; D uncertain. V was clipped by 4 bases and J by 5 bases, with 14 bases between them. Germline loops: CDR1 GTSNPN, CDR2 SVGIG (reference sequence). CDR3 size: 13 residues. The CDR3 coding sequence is TGTGCCTGGACTACGTCCACGGGGACTGAAGCTTTCTTT. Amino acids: CAWTTSTGTEAFF.

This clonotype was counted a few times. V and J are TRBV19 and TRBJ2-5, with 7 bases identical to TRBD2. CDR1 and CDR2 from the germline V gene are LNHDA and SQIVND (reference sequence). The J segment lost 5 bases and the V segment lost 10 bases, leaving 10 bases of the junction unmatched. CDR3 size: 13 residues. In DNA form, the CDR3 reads TGTGCCACCACACTACAAGCGGGGGAGACCCAGTACTTC. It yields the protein CATTLQAGETQYF.

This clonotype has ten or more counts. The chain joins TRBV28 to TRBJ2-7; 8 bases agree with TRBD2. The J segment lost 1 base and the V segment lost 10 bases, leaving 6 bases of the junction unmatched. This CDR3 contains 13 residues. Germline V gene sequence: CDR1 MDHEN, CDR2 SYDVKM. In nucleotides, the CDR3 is TGTGCCACGGGGGGGGCGCCATCCTACGAGCAGTACTTC. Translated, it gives CATGGAPSYEQYF.

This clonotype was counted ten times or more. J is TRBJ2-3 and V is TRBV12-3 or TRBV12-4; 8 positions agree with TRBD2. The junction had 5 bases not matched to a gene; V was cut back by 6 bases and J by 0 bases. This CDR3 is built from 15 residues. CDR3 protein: CASRSRGESTDTQYF. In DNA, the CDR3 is TGTGCCAGCAGGTCGCGGGGGGAGAGCACAGATACGCAGTATTTT.

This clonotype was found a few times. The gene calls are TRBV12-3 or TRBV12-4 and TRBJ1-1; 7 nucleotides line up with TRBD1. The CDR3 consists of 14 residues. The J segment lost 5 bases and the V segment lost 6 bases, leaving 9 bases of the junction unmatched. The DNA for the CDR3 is TGTGCCAGCAGAAGGAGGACAGGAGGAACTGAAGCTTTCTTT. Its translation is CASRRRTGGTEAFF.

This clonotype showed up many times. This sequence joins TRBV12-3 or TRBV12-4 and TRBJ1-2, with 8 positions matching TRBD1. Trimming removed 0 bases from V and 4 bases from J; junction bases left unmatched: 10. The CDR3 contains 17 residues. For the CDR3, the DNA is TGTGCCAGCAGTTTAGCCGCGTTAATGGGGACAGGCTATGGCTACACCTTC. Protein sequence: CASSLAALMGTGYGYTF.

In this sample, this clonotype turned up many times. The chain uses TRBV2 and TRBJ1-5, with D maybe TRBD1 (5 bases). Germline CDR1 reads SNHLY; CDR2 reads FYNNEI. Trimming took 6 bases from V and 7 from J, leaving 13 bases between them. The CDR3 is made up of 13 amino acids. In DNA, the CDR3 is TGTGCCAGCAGGGGGACCCTCAACCAGCCCCAGCATTTT. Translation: CASRGTLNQPQHF.

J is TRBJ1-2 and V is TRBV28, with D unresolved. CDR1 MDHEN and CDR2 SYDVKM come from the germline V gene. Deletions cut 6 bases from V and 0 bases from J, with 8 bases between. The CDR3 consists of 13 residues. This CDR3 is CASRLSANYGYTF. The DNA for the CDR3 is TGTGCCAGCAGGCTAAGTGCTAACTATGGCTACACCTTC.

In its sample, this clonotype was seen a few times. The CDR3: CASSARLANLRNHEQYF. CDR3 in DNA: TGTGCCAGCAGCGCCCGACTAGCGAACCTACGGAACCACGAGCAGTACTTC. The chain recombines TRBV7-2 with TRBJ2-7, with 8 bases that match TRBD2. CDR1 SGHTA and CDR2 FQGNSA come from the germline V gene. The CDR3 totals 17 residues. With V trimmed by 5 bases and J by 5 bases, 17 bases remained unmatched.

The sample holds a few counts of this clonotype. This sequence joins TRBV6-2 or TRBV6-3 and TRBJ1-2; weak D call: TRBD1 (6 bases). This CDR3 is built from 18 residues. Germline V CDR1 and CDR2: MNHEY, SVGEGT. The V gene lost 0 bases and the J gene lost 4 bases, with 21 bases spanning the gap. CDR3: CASSYSKGGQGFGYGYTF. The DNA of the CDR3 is TGTGCCAGCAGTTACTCGAAGGGGGGGCAGGGGTTCGGCTATGGCTACACCTTC.

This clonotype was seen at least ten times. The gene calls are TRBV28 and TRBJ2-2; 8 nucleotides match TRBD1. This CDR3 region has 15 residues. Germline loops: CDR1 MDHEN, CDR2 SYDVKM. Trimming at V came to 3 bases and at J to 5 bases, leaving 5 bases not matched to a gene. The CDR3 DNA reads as TGTGCCAGCAGTTTGGCAGGGGGCAGGACCGGGGAGCTGTTTTTT. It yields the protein CASSLAGGRTGELFF.

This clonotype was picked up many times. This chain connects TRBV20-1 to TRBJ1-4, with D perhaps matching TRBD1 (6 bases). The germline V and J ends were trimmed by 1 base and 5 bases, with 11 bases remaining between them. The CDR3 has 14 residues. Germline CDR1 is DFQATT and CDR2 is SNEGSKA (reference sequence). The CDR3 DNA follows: TGCAGTGCTAGAGTTCAGGGGAGCAATGAAAAACTGTTTTTT. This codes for CSARVQGSNEKLFF.

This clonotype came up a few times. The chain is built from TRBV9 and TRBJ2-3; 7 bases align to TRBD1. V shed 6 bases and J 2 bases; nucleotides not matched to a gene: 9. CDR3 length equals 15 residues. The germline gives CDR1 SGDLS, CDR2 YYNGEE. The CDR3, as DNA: TGTGCCAGCAACTCTCCAGGGGGTGTCACAGATACGCAGTATTTT. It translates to CASNSPGGVTDTQYF.

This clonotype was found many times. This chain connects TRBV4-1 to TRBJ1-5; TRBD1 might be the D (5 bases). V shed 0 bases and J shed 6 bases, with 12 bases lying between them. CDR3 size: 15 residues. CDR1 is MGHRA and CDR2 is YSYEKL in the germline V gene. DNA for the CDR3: TGCGCCAGCAGCCAAGATCAGGGTGGAAGTCAGCCCCAGCATTTT. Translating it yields CASSQDQGGSQPQHF.